Listed here is a single T cell receptor beta chain. Assay: immunoSEQ multiplex PCR; the TCRdb copy retains only in-frame clones and omits some. The sample gives 150,000 to 190,000 clones, roughly 94% of which show up once; 0.3% to 0.35% is in the top ten. This specimen comes from a study of OX40 agonist ivuxolimab in advanced cancers. The CDR3 runs to 14 residues. The TCR comes from an adult with an advanced solid tumor such as melanoma, head and neck, liver or kidney cancer. The gene calls are TRBV21-1 and TRBJ2-1; TRBD1, the table's D call, lacks a check against the DNA. TRBV21-1 is a listed pseudogene. Here the sequenced sample was CD4+ or CD8+ T cells sorted from blood, taken in a trial of the OX40 agonist ivuxolimab. The CDR3 region has the DNA TGTGCCAGCCCCAAGAGGGACAGGTACAATGAGCAGTTCTTC. This encodes CASPKRDRYNEQFF.